This T cell receptor beta chain originates from a study of beta chain features in type 1 diabetes (dated by TCRdb to between 2017 and 2018). Regarding the complete study: Mean age, gender distribution, total cell number and subset yield did not differ between patients and healthy donors. Across all samples, fewer than 110,000,000 sorted cells were examined, and cell number per subset correlated strongly with RNA yield. In the study, TCRB repertoires of sorted circulating CD4+ T cell subsets from recently diagnosed type 1 diabetes patients were compared with those of matched healthy donors. Regulatory and stem cell-like memory subsets were obtained from only 8 patients and roughly 8 healthy donors, while naive and central memory subsets were obtained from all 30 or so donors.

The High Capacity cDNA Reverse Transcription Kit was used to reverse transcribe all of the isolated RNA, meaning that expressed TCRB transcripts were what got sequenced. Deep immunoSEQ sequencing was applied to naive, central memory and regulatory T cell samples, giving an average of about 3.57 million total reads per sample. Sorted cells were lysed in RLT buffer, and RNA was extracted using DNase-treated RNeasy Micro or Mini kits according to cell number. To prevent cross-contamination, every cell subset was processed on its own, while patient and healthy donor samples were processed together. TCRB sequences were amplified from cDNA with the immunoSEQ multiplex PCR, producing 87-bp fragments spanning the CDR3 region. Sequencing of the amplicons was performed on the Illumina HiSeq platform. Processing in the source paper ran as follows. Synthetic template baselines were used to correct PCR bias computationally, reads within Hamming distance 2 were collapsed together, and singletons that could not be merged were discarded. Reads were aligned to IMGT to assign V, D and J genes, CDR3 length, and insertions or deletions at six rearrangement sites. Within each subset, clonotype counts were normalized to the number of sorted cells before true diversity and Gini coefficients were calculated with the tcR R package. The overlap coefficient, calculated on TCRB nucleotide sequences, was used to measure repertoire sharing. This is the immuneACCESS table as TCRdb keeps it, with only in-frame sequences that have V and J called. A part of the clones is gone; compared with another copy, unresolved V genes explain less than half, and the rest is unexplained. V, J and clone size were drawn from that table, and D and trimming were deduced from the DNA. This sample gives roughly 100,000 clones in total; 25% to 35% of them show up just once. The ten largest clones take up approximately 0.5% of the sample.

Based on the germline V gene, the CDR1 and CDR2 sequences are SGHNT and YENEEA. V is clipped by 1 base and J by 0 bases, and the sequence between their germline boundaries is 6 bases long. From its cysteine to its phenylalanine, the CDR3 spans 15 amino acids. This entry keeps only the CDR3 DNA: 45 bases, framed from base 1. The paper as a whole reports these results and caveats: At VDJ recombination sites, type 1 diabetes patients had fewer insertions and more deleted nucleotides, which implies abnormalities in thymic rearrangement. Naive, central memory and regulatory TCRB repertoires appeared to be more similar among patients than among healthy donors. A moderate but significant shortening of TCRB CDR3 length was observed in type 1 diabetes patients in all four CD4+ subsets. Only small numbers of individuals were included in the HLA sub-analyses, which left unresolved whether HLA type had any influence on TCRB rearrangement. PCR may preferentially amplify shorter templates, but because patient and control samples were amplified and corrected together, any resulting skew would affect both groups equally. Because cDNA was sequenced instead of genomic DNA, highly expressing activated cells could be over-represented, though the groups showed no difference in activation or CD3 levels.

Comment on this clone: It has no known antigen specificity. No much larger clone exists at a distance of one base, and base qualities are not known.

A single peripheral blood draw of approximately 110 mL on average was collected from each donor into heparinised tubes. A BD FACSAria II was used to sort naive, central memory, regulatory and stem cell-like memory CD4+ T cells with a panel that included CD45RO, CCR7, CD25, CD127, CD95 and CD27. A purity above 98% was achieved for all sorted populations. PBMCs were separated immediately by Lymphoprep density gradient centrifugation and were stained directly, without being cultured. Samples were stained and sorted in pairs, with one healthy donor and one patient per experiment, so that batch effects were minimized.

The TCR comes from a woman aged 18-29 years with type 1 diabetes. Recombination linked TRBV11-3 to TRBJ2-2, with the D gene not clear enough to name. Specimen: central memory CD4+ T cells from blood. The bases read TGTGCCAGCAGCTTAGGGGCCGCGAACACCGGGGAGCTGTTTTTT. The resulting protein is CASSLGAANTGELFF.